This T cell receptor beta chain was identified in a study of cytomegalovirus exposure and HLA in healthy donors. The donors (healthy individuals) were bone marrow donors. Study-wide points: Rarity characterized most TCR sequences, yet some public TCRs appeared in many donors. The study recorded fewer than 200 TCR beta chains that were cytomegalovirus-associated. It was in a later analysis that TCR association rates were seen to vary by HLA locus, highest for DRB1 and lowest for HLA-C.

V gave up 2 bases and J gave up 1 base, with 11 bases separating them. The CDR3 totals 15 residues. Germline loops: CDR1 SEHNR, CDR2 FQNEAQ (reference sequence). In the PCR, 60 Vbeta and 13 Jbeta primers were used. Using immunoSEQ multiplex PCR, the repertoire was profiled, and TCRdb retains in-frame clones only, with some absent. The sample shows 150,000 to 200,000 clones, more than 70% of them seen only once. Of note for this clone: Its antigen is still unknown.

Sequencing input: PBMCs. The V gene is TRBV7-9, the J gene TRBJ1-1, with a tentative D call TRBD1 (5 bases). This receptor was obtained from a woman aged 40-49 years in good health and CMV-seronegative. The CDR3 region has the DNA TGTGCCAGCAGCTTATACCAGGGAGGGAACACTGAAGCTTTCTTT. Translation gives CASSLYQGGNTEAFF.